This is a list of T cell receptor beta chains from one sample in a study of CD8 T cells in Susac syndrome. TCRdb reanalysed the immunoSEQ multiplex PCR reads using MiXCR and keeps one entry per CDR3 protein. Altogether 150,000 to 200,000 distinct CDR3 sequences are present, 94% being singletons, with the ten largest covering 0.09% to 0.1%. Sequencing input: CD4+ T cells from PBMCs. The source of these receptors is a human donor with multiple sclerosis. The CDR3 runs from the conserved cysteine through the conserved F or W. Fields, in order: V gene, D gene, clone size, J gene, CDR3 protein, CDR3 DNA. D genes are given only for firm matches. Part of the rows lack a size; the others show once, few, many or a class for expanded clones.

v_gene: TRBV5-6; d_gene: -; abundance: -; j_gene: TRBJ2-7; CDR3aa: CASSFEGHEQYF; CDR3nt: TGTGCCAGCAGCTTTGAGGGTCACGAGCAGTACTTC
v_gene: TRBV27; d_gene: -; abundance: -; j_gene: TRBJ2-6; CDR3aa: CASSLGPTGANVLTF; CDR3nt: TGTGCCAGCAGTTTAGGGCCAACTGGGGCCAACGTCCTGACTTTC
v_gene: TRBV15; d_gene: TRBD2; abundance: -; j_gene: TRBJ2-7; CDR3aa: CATSSDGTSGTPRSYEQYF; CDR3nt: TGTGCCACCAGCAGCGACGGGACTAGCGGAACCCCAAGGTCCTACGAGCAGTACTTC
v_gene: TRBV24-1; d_gene: -; abundance: -; j_gene: TRBJ2-1; CDR3aa: CATQLAGYNEQFF; CDR3nt: TGTGCCACCCAACTAGCTGGGTACAATGAGCAGTTCTTC
v_gene: TRBV27; d_gene: -; abundance: -; j_gene: TRBJ2-1; CDR3aa: CASNTLAEQSYNEQFF; CDR3nt: TGTGCCAGCAACACCTTAGCGGAGCAATCCTACAATGAGCAGTTCTTC
v_gene: TRBV29-1; d_gene: TRBD1; abundance: -; j_gene: TRBJ1-5; CDR3aa: CSVRGQGDQPQHF; CDR3nt: TGCAGCGTTCGAGGGCAGGGGGATCAGCCCCAGCATTTT
v_gene: TRBV7-9; d_gene: -; abundance: -; j_gene: TRBJ2-7; CDR3aa: CASTSNSYEQYF; CDR3nt: TGTGCCAGCACCTCGAACTCCTACGAGCAGTACTTC
v_gene: TRBV4-2; d_gene: -; abundance: -; j_gene: TRBJ2-4; CDR3aa: CASSQGGGDKLRNF; CDR3nt: TGTGCCAGCAGCCAGGGAGGGGGGGACAAACTAAGAAACTTC
v_gene: TRBV28; d_gene: TRBD1; abundance: -; j_gene: TRBJ1-5; CDR3aa: CASRNPQGPHQPQHF; CDR3nt: TGTGCCAGCAGGAACCCACAGGGGCCCCATCAGCCCCAGCATTTT
v_gene: TRBV11-2; d_gene: -; abundance: -; j_gene: TRBJ1-5; CDR3aa: CASSLGGNNQPQHF; CDR3nt: TGTGCCAGCAGCTTAGGGGGGAACAATCAGCCCCAGCATTTT
v_gene: TRBV12-3/TRBV12-4; d_gene: -; abundance: -; j_gene: TRBJ1-5; CDR3aa: CASGIGVNQPQHF; CDR3nt: TGTGCCAGCGGGATCGGTGTCAATCAGCCCCAGCATTTT
v_gene: TRBV7-2; d_gene: TRBD2; abundance: once; j_gene: TRBJ2-2; CDR3aa: CASSLAPGRGWTGELFF; CDR3nt: TGTGCCAGCAGCTTAGCTCCCGGGAGGGGTTGGACCGGGGAGCTGTTTTTT
v_gene: TRBV12-3/TRBV12-4; d_gene: -; abundance: -; j_gene: TRBJ1-5; CDR3aa: CASSFPGGGPQHF; CDR3nt: TGTGCCAGCAGTTTTCCGGGTGGTGGGCCCCAGCATTTT
v_gene: TRBV30; d_gene: -; abundance: -; j_gene: TRBJ2-1; CDR3aa: CAQGRVSSYNEQFF; CDR3nt: TGTGCCCAGGGGAGGGTGAGCTCCTACAATGAGCAGTTCTTC